Listed below are T cell receptor beta chains from one sample, sequenced in a study of blood T cells in healthy people across ages. TCRdb redid the calling of the 5' RACE reads with MiXCR, one entry per CDR3 protein. The sample consists of under 2 million distinct CDR3 sequences, almost 35% of them appearing once. Material for sequencing was blood. The receptor source for this set is a woman aged 25 to 39 in good health. Both conserved end residues are part of each CDR3. D genes are given only for firm matches. Size values are once, few and many counts, or a class for expanded clones, and some rows have none.

DNA: TGTGCCAGCAGCCCCCGGGCGGGAGGGAATGAGCAGTTCTTC
CDR3: CASSPRAGGNEQFF
V: TRBV7-9
D: TRBD2
length: 14
size: few
J: TRBJ2-1

DNA: TGTGCCAGCAGCTTGCGCCCTAGCGGGGAAGAGACCCAGTACTTC
CDR3: CASSLRPSGEETQYF
V: TRBV7-7
D: TRBD2
length: 15
size: few
J: TRBJ2-5

DNA: TGTGCCAGCAGTTTATTAACGCGGCGCCAGTTCTTC
CDR3: CASSLLTRRQFF
V: TRBV28
D: -
length: 12
size: -
J: TRBJ2-1

DNA: TGCGCCAGCAGCTTGGACAGGAATGAGCAGTTCTTC
CDR3: CASSLDRNEQFF
V: TRBV5-1
D: -
length: 12
size: many
J: TRBJ2-1

DNA: TGTGCCAGCAGCCAATTCGAGGGCGGGGCGTACAATGAGCAGTTCTTC
CDR3: CASSQFEGGAYNEQFF
V: TRBV5-6
D: -
length: 16
size: few
J: TRBJ2-1

DNA: TGTGCCAGCAGTGAGGCCTCCCGCACTGAAGCTTTCTTT
CDR3: CASSEASRTEAFF
V: TRBV2
D: -
length: 13
size: -
J: TRBJ1-1

DNA: TGTGCCAGCAGTGTACGGGGGCCGCGCGGCTACACCTTC
CDR3: CASSVRGPRGYTF
V: TRBV6-1
D: -
length: 13
size: -
J: TRBJ1-2

DNA: TGTGCCATCAGCGGGGGGCCCACCAAAGAGACCCAGTACTTC
CDR3: CAISGGPTKETQYF
V: TRBV10-3
D: -
length: 14
size: -
J: TRBJ2-5

DNA: TGTGCCAGCAGTCTTAGGACGACCTACGAGCAGTACTTC
CDR3: CASSLRTTYEQYF
V: TRBV6-2/TRBV6-3
D: -
length: 13
size: many
J: TRBJ2-7

DNA: TGTGCCAGCAGCCAAGGGACGGCGGGCGGTGGCTACACCTTC
CDR3: CASSQGTAGGGYTF
V: TRBV7-2
D: -
length: 14
size: few
J: TRBJ1-2

DNA: TGCGCCAGCAGTGAGGGGGCGGGAGCGGGGCAGTACTTC
CDR3: CASSEGAGAGQYF
V: TRBV10-2
D: TRBD2
length: 13
size: few
J: TRBJ2-5

DNA: TGTGCCAGCAGCCAAGGACTAGCGCCCTACAATGAGCAGTTCTTC
CDR3: CASSQGLAPYNEQFF
V: TRBV3-1
D: TRBD2
length: 15
size: few
J: TRBJ2-1

DNA: TGTGCCAGCAGCTTAACTAGCGGGATTATGGCAAATGAGCAGTTCTTC
CDR3: CASSLTSGIMANEQFF
V: TRBV7-2
D: TRBD2
length: 16
size: few
J: TRBJ2-1

DNA: TGCAGTGCCTCACCCGATGGGGGCCCAGGAAGCAATCAGCCCCAGCATTTT
CDR3: CSASPDGGPGSNQPQHF
V: TRBV20-1
D: -
length: 17
size: -
J: TRBJ1-5

DNA: TGCAGTGCTAGCCACACAGGACAGGGAAGGACTAACACTGAAGCTTTCTTT
CDR3: CSASHTGQGRTNTEAFF
V: TRBV20-1
D: TRBD1
length: 17
size: -
J: TRBJ1-1

DNA: TGCAGCGTTGCTATGGACACTGAAGCTTTCTTT
CDR3: CSVAMDTEAFF
V: TRBV29-1
D: -
length: 11
size: few
J: TRBJ1-1

DNA: TGCAGCGTTAGTGCGGGCAGCTACGAGCAGTACTTC
CDR3: CSVSAGSYEQYF
V: TRBV29-1
D: -
length: 12
size: many
J: TRBJ2-7